This T cell receptor (beta chain) was sequenced for a study of T cells in Graves' hyperthyroidism and ophthalmopathy. Study conclusions and caveats: Ophthalmopathy, as predicted by the model, came a median 6.5 months after the prediction.

Germline CDR1 reads DFQATT; CDR2 reads SNEGSKA (reference sequence). The CDR3 extends over 17 amino acids. V was clipped by 1 base and J by 3 bases; unmatched bases: 8. Diagnosis of hyperthyroidism was new in patients aged 18 to 65, and its duration was under 2 months. Diagnosing involved the use of clinical symptoms, serum thyroxine and TRAb, thyroid ultrasound and orbital computed tomography. In this sample, this clonotype turned up many times. No antigen is known for it. Amplification of TCR beta CDR3 regions was performed using RNA transcripts as template. The HTBI set primed first-round TCR CDR3 RT-PCR. TCRdb processed the multiplex PCR reads anew with MiXCR; each CDR3 protein has one entry. The data contain hundreds of thousands of distinct CDR3 sequences, about 15% of them singletons.

The sample comprised blood. The receptor's source is a woman under 30 with Graves' hyperthyroidism. V and J are TRBV20-1 and TRBJ2-3, with 12 bases that match TRBD2. DNA of the CDR3: TGCAGTGCTAGAGGAAGGCTAGCGGGAGGGCTTACAGATACGCAGTATTTT. Its protein product is CSARGRLAGGLTDTQYF.